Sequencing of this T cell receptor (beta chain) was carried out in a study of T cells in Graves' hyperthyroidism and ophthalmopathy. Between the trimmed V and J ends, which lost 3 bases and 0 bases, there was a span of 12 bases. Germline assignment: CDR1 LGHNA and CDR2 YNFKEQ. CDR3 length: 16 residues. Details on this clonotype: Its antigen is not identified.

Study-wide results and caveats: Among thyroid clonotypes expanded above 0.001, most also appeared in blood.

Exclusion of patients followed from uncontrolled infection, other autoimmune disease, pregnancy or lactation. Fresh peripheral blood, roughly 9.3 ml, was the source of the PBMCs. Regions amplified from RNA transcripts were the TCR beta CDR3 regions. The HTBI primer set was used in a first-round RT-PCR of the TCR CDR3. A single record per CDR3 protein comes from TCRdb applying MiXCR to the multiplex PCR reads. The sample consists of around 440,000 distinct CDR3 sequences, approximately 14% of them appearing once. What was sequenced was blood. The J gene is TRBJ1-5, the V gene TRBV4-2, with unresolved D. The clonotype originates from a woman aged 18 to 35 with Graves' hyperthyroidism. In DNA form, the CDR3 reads TGTGCCAGCAGCCACGGAACACCATATAGCAATCAGCCCCAGCATTTT. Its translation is CASSHGTPYSNQPQHF.